The 29 T cell receptor beta chains below come from one sample, sequenced in a study of human T cells and chemical hapten exposure. Described time point: patch test 1, 2 weeks after DPC sensitization. As for treatment: therapeutic diphenylcyclopropenone sensitization with weekly scalp DPC. Each CDR3 protein is one row after TCRdb ran MiXCR on the RACE reads. There are tens of thousands of distinct CDR3 sequences in the sample; 32% occur only once, and nearly 9% lies in the top ten. The sample here was whole blood, taken in connection with sensitization to the hapten diphenylcyclopropenone (DPC). Receptors originate from a man aged 35 to 55 with alopecia areata. Some clones in this sample may be carry-over from other donors' samples.

The gene calls are TRBV5-1 and TRBJ2-5; D is uncertain. The germline V gene encodes CDR1 SGHRS and CDR2 YFSETQ. The CDR3 is made up of 14 amino acids. With 0 bases removed from V and 2 bases from J, the gap between germline ends came to 8 bases. DNA of the CDR3: TGCGCCAGCAGCTTGGCGGCAGGACAAGAGACCCAGTACTTC. This encodes CASSLAAGQETQYF.

This chain uses TRBV3-1 with TRBJ2-2, with D unresolved. This CDR3 has 15 amino acids. The V and J ends lost 4 bases and 0 bases respectively, with 9 bases between them. CDR1 is LGHDT and CDR2 is YNNKEL in the germline V gene (reference sequence). Here the CDR3 reads CASSRTVANTGELFF. The DNA for the CDR3 is TGTGCCAGCAGCCGGACGGTCGCGAACACCGGGGAGCTGTTTTTT.

The chain has TRBV5-1 and TRBJ2-6, with a possible D match to TRBD1 (5 bases). This CDR3 comprises 17 residues. Germline loops: CDR1 SGHRS, CDR2 YFSETQ. V lost 3 bases, J lost 2 bases, and 15 bases lay in between. The CDR3 sequence is CASSSYLAGTGANVLTF. The CDR3 coding sequence is TGCGCCAGCAGCTCCTACCTGGCAGGGACTGGGGCCAACGTCCTGACTTTC.

This clonotype has only a few counts. The chain is built from TRBV12-3 or TRBV12-4 and TRBJ2-7; D remains ambiguous. The CDR3 runs to 16 residues. V lost 6 bases, J lost 0 bases, and 18 bases lay in between. Here the CDR3 reads CASSLPRRYSSYEQYF. The CDR3 DNA follows: TGTGCCAGCAGCCTCCCCCGTAGATACAGCTCCTACGAGCAGTACTTC.

This clonotype was found a few times. The chain has TRBV4-2 and TRBJ2-1, with 8 bases aligning to TRBD2. Germline V gene lookup returns CDR1 LGHNA and CDR2 YNFKEQ. The CDR3 is 17 amino acids. The junction had 7 bases not matched to a gene; V was cut back by 1 base and J by 2 bases. CDR3 DNA sequence: TGTGCCAGCAGCCAAGCTGCTAGCGGGCCTACCTACAATGAGCAGTTCTTC. This gives the protein CASSQAASGPTYNEQFF.

This clonotype was counted a few times. CDR3 DNA: TGTGCCAGCAGCTTAGTGGGGCGAGAGACCCAGTACTTC. Its protein is CASSLVGRETQYF. The chain employs TRBV5-8 and TRBJ2-5, with a weak D call TRBD1 (5 bases). The CDR3 has 13 amino acids. Germline V gene sequence: CDR1 SGHTS, CDR2 YDEGEE. Trimming cost V 2 bases and J 4 bases, with 9 bases left between them.

The chain is built from TRBV12-3 or TRBV12-4 and TRBJ1-1; a weak D match, TRBD1 (6 bases). The CDR3 sequence is 15 residues long. V lost 5 bases, J lost 6 bases, and 19 bases lay in between. CDR3 residues: CASSARTAGESEAFF. CDR3 DNA: TGTGCCAGCAGTGCCCGGACAGCCGGAGAATCTGAAGCTTTCTTT.

The rearrangement links TRBV10-3 to TRBJ1-2; tentative D call: TRBD1 (5 bases). The V and J ends lost 0 bases and 10 bases respectively, with 12 bases between them. Germline CDR1 is ENHRY and CDR2 is SYGVKD. The CDR3 runs 13 residues. CDR3 sequence: CAISESQGDLYTF. For the CDR3, the DNA is TGTGCCATCAGTGAGTCACAAGGGGACCTCTACACCTTC.

The chain combines TRBV27 with TRBJ2-3; tentative D call: TRBD2 (5 bases). The V gene lost 2 bases and the J gene lost 6 bases, with 6 bases spanning the gap. In germline, CDR1 is MNHEY, CDR2 SMNVEV (reference sequence). CDR3 size: 12 residues. The CDR3 here is CASSLRGDTQYF. DNA for the CDR3: TGTGCCAGCAGTTTAAGAGGGGATACGCAGTATTTT.

This clonotype was recorded a few times. The chain is built from TRBV7-9 and TRBJ2-5; D remains unclear. Between the trimmed V and J ends, which lost 2 bases and 5 bases, there was a span of 21 bases. Germline V gene data show CDR1 as SEHNR and CDR2 as FQNEAQ (reference sequence). The CDR3 is made up of 17 amino acids. The CDR3 reads CASSLTVGFSLGETQYF. The CDR3 DNA is TGTGCCAGCAGCTTAACGGTCGGGTTTAGTCTTGGGGAGACCCAGTACTTC.

The chain uses TRBV5-5 and TRBJ2-2; D could derive from TRBD1 or TRBD2 (5 bases each). Between the trimmed V and J ends, which lost 1 base and 4 bases, there was a span of 14 bases. CDR3 length: 16 residues. Germline V gives CDR1 SGHKS, CDR2 YYEKEE (reference sequence). The CDR3 nucleotides are TGTGCCAGCAGCTTGTATGGGGGAGCGAGCACCGGGGAGCTGTTTTTT. Translation gives CASSLYGGASTGELFF.

This clonotype was counted at least ten times. The rearrangement joins TRBV20-1 to TRBJ2-5; 7 bases line up with TRBD1. CDR1 is DFQATT, CDR2 SNEGSKA, per germline (reference sequence). The CDR3 runs 15 residues. V shed 0 bases, J shed 3 bases, and the junction held 7 bases outside the gene matches. The CDR3 is CSAREPGTAKETQYF. The CDR3 coding sequence is TGCAGTGCTAGAGAGCCCGGGACAGCAAAAGAGACCCAGTACTTC.

This clonotype was seen a handful of times. The chain is built from TRBV7-2 and TRBJ1-1; no reliable D call. This CDR3 is built from 12 residues. Germline assignment: CDR1 SGHTA and CDR2 FQGNSA. Trimming left V 1 base short and J 11 bases short, with 11 bases between. CDR3 amino acids: CASSLGRVGAFF. As DNA, the CDR3 is TGTGCCAGCAGCTTAGGGAGGGTTGGGGCTTTCTTT.

In this sample, this clonotype turned up a few times. The chain couples TRBV4-2 to TRBJ1-2; no clear D. CDR1 is LGHNA and CDR2 is YNFKEQ in the germline V gene. Trimming left V 0 bases short and J 6 bases short, with 5 bases between. This CDR3 spans 12 amino acids. CDR3 sequence reads: CASSQDRNGYTF. CDR3 DNA: TGTGCCAGCAGCCAAGACAGGAATGGCTACACCTTC.

The chain couples TRBV20-1 to TRBJ2-1; D not certain. The V and J ends lost 2 bases and 1 base respectively, with 6 bases between them. Germline V gives CDR1 DFQATT, CDR2 SNEGSKA (reference sequence). This CDR3 comprises 13 residues. The CDR3: CSARLVSYNEQFF. In DNA form, the CDR3 reads TGCAGTGCTAGACTTGTTTCCTACAATGAGCAGTTCTTC.

The chain couples TRBV29-1 to TRBJ2-1; D gene unclear. The V gene lost 0 bases and the J gene lost 10 bases, with 19 bases spanning the gap. Germline values: CDR1 SQVTM, CDR2 ANQGSEA. The CDR3 has 15 amino acids. CDR3 nucleotides: TGCAGCGTTGAAGATTTCTTGTCGGCCCCATTGGAGCAGTTCTTC. Its translation is CSVEDFLSAPLEQFF.

V is TRBV6-2 or TRBV6-3 and J is TRBJ1-5, with no clear D. Germline CDR1 and CDR2: MNHEY and SVGEGT. Trimming took 0 bases from V and 3 from J, leaving 9 bases between them. The length of the CDR3 is 15 residues. The CDR3 coding sequence is TGTGCCAGCAGTTACTCGGGCAGCTACAATCAGCCCCAGCATTTT. Translation gives CASSYSGSYNQPQHF.

The chain combines TRBV20-1 with TRBJ2-1; 8 nucleotides line up with TRBD1. Germline trimming cut 3 bases from V and 5 bases from J; bases unmatched to any gene: 9. The CDR3 runs 15 residues. Looked up from germline, CDR1 is DFQATT and CDR2 is SNEGSKA (reference sequence). The CDR3: CSARPGTGLNNEQFF. CDR3 coding DNA: TGCAGTGCTAGGCCCGGGACAGGACTAAACAATGAGCAGTTCTTC.

This chain uses TRBV28 with TRBJ2-6; D may be TRBD1 or TRBD2 (5 bases each). The CDR3 length is 16 residues. Trimming stripped 2 bases from V and 4 bases from J, with 12 bases between. Germline assignment: CDR1 MDHEN and CDR2 SYDVKM. The CDR3 reads CASSLKRGTGANVLTF. CDR3 DNA sequence: TGTGCCAGCAGTTTAAAAAGAGGGACCGGGGCCAACGTCCTGACTTTC.

This clonotype was picked up a small number of times. V is TRBV7-9 and J is TRBJ1-4; no reliable D call. This CDR3 is 13 amino acids long. Germline V gene sequence: CDR1 SEHNR, CDR2 FQNEAQ (reference sequence). V lost 2 bases, J lost 6 bases, and 7 bases lay in between. Here the CDR3 DNA reads TGTGCCAGCAGCTTACCGCAAGATGAAAAACTGTTTTTT. Translated: CASSLPQDEKLFF.

The V gene is TRBV27, the J gene TRBJ2-3; D is possibly TRBD1 or TRBD2 (6 bases each). V dropped 0 bases and J dropped 0 bases, with 13 bases sitting between them. The CDR3 has 17 residues. Germline V lookup: CDR1 MNHEY, CDR2 SMNVEV (reference sequence). CDR3 DNA: TGTGCCAGCAGTTTATCGTTTGGGGGGCCAAGCACAGATACGCAGTATTTT. It is translated as CASSLSFGGPSTDTQYF.

The gene calls are TRBV5-1 and TRBJ2-3; D uncertain. The germline gives CDR1 SGHRS, CDR2 YFSETQ. The germline V and J ends were trimmed by 0 bases and 2 bases, with 10 bases remaining between them. The CDR3 runs to 15 residues. The CDR3 loop reads CASSLADLDTDTQYF. The CDR3 bases are TGCGCCAGCAGCTTGGCGGATCTGGACACAGATACGCAGTATTTT.

Sample share makes this clonotype medium-sized. The chain couples TRBV28 to TRBJ2-6, with D hard to call. The V gene's germline CDR1 is MDHEN and CDR2 SYDVKM. The CDR3 runs 15 residues. Trimming cost V 6 bases and J 0 bases, with 9 bases left between them. CDR3 amino acids: CASRQPSSGANVLTF. The CDR3 DNA follows: TGTGCCAGCAGGCAACCCAGCTCTGGGGCCAACGTCCTGACTTTC.

DNA of the CDR3: TGTGCCAGCAGCTTAGAGGCGGGATCCGGAAACACCATATATTTT. It specifies CASSLEAGSGNTIYF. J is TRBJ1-3 and V is TRBV7-2; D unresolved. Germline V gives CDR1 SGHTA, CDR2 FQGNSA. This CDR3 region has 15 residues. V lost 1 base to trimming and J lost 4 bases, with 11 bases between them.

The J gene is TRBJ1-5, the V gene TRBV6-2 or TRBV6-3; D is undetermined. The germline V gene encodes CDR1 MNHEY and CDR2 SVGEGT. The CDR3 has 14 amino acids. V lost 8 bases, J lost 7 bases, and 18 bases lay in between. The CDR3 bases are TGTGCCAGCGGAGGAAGGACGGGAGGGCAGCCCCAGCATTTT. It is translated as CASGGRTGGQPQHF.

This clonotype has more than one count but fewer than ten. The chain employs TRBV6-6 and TRBJ1-4; perhaps TRBD1 as D (6 bases). CDR3 length equals 18 residues. Per germline, CDR1 MNHNY and CDR2 SVGAGI (reference sequence). Between the trimmed V and J ends, which lost 5 bases and 8 bases, there was a span of 27 bases. The CDR3 spells CASSSSPGRQTRGEKLFF. CDR3 nucleotide sequence: TGTGCCAGCAGTAGCTCCCCGGGACGGCAGACTAGGGGGGAAAAACTGTTTTTT.

The rearrangement uses TRBV9 and TRBJ2-5; possible D gene TRBD2, 6 bases. The length of the CDR3 is 15 residues. The V end lost 4 bases, the J end lost 1 base, and 14 bases lay between the germline ends. The germline V gene has CDR1 SGDLS and CDR2 YYNGEE. The CDR3 loop is CASSTRDFPQETQYF. In DNA, the CDR3 is TGTGCCAGCAGCACCCGGGACTTTCCCCAAGAGACCCAGTACTTC.

CDR3 protein: CATSDLTAGGTEQFF. The CDR3 coding sequence is TGTGCCACCAGTGATTTGACCGCGGGAGGTACTGAGCAGTTCTTC. The rearrangement links TRBV24-1 to TRBJ2-1; the match to TRBD2 covers 8 bases. Looked up from germline, CDR1 is KGHDR and CDR2 is SFDVKD. This CDR3 is 15 amino acids long. The V gene end was trimmed by 0 bases and the J gene end by 9 bases; junction bases not matched to a gene: 6.

This clonotype was seen a few times. V and J are TRBV28 and TRBJ1-2, with a tentative D call TRBD1 (5 bases). The V and J ends lost 3 bases and 2 bases respectively, with 10 bases between them. This CDR3 has 14 residues. Germline-derived CDR1 and CDR2 are MDHEN and SYDVKM. CDR3 loop: CASSLIRGNYGYTF. CDR3 coding DNA: TGTGCCAGCAGTTTGATTAGGGGCAACTATGGCTACACCTTC.